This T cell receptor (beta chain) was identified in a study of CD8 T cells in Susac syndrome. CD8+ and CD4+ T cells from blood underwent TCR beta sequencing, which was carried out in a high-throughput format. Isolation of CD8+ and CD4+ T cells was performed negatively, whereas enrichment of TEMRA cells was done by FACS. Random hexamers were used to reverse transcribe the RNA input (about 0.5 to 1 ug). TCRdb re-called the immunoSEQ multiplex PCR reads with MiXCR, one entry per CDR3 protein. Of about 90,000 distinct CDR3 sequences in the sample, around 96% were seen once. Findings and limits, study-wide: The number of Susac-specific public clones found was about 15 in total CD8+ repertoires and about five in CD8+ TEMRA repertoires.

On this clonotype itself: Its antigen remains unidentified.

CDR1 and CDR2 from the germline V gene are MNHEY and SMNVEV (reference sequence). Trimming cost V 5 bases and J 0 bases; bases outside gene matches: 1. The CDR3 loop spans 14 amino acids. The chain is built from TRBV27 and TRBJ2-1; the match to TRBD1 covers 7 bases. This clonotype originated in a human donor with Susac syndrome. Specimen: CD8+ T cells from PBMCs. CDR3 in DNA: TGTGCCAGCAGTAGGGACAGCTCCTACAATGAGCAGTTCTTC. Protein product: CASSRDSSYNEQFF.